A single T cell receptor (beta chain) is shown here with its context. Its matching antigen is unknown. Generated by immunoSEQ multiplex PCR, the TCRdb table keeps only in-frame clones and is missing some. Here the sample spans 40,000 to 45,000 clones, around three quarters being singletons. These data originate in a study of PD-1 blockade in classical Hodgkin lymphoma. General study points: In CD4+ cells, TCR diversity went up significantly by C4D1, but in CD8+ cells it did not. Nivolumab initiated under 1 year post-ASCT led to patient exclusion. Those achieving complete response showed baseline diversity like newly diagnosed patients.

Every patient was affected by relapse after autologous stem cell transplantation, while exposure to brentuximab vedotin was not uniform. Best overall response was complete response, partial response or progressive disease in these relapsed/refractory classical Hodgkin lymphoma patients. Unmatched junction bases numbered 4, after V lost 0 bases and J lost 4 bases. The CDR3 loop spans 15 amino acids. The germline gives CDR1 SGDLS, CDR2 YYNGEE. V gene TRBV9 combines with J gene TRBJ2-5, with TRBD2 matching 9 bases. This receptor was obtained from a human donor with classical Hodgkin lymphoma. The specimen comprised peripheral blood mononuclear cells (PBMCs), sampled before the second cycle of nivolumab. CDR3 sequence: CASSVGAGGGETQYF. Written as DNA, the CDR3 is TGTGCCAGCAGCGTAGGAGCGGGGGGTGGAGAGACCCAGTACTTC. Filled out from reference TRBV9 and TRBJ2-5, the complete variable domain reads DSGVTQTPKHLITATGQRVTLRCSPRSGDLSVYWYQQSLDQGLQFLIQYYNGEERAKGNILERFSAQQFPDLHSELNLSSLELGDSALYFCASSVGAGGGETQYFGPGTRLLVL.